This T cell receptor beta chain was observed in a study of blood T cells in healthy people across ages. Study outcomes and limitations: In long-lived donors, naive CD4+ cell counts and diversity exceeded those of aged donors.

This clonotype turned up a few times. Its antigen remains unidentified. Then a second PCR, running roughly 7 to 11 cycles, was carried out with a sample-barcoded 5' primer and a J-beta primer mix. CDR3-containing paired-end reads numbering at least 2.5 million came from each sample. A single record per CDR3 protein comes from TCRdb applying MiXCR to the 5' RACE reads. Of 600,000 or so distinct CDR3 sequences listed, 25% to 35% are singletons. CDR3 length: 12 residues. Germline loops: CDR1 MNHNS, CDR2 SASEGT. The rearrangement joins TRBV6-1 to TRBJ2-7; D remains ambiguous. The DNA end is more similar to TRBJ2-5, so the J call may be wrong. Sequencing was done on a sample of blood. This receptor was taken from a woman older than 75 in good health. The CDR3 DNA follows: TGTGCCAGCAGTGAAGCGTTAGAGACCCAGTACTTC. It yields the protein CASSEALETQYF.